A selection of T cell receptor beta chains follows, all from one sample in a study of PD-1 blockade in classical Hodgkin lymphoma. This table comes from immunoSEQ multiplex PCR, and its TCRdb copy is limited to in-frame clones, with some not included. Of some 21,000 clones listed, about 85% are singletons. This material consisted of peripheral blood mononuclear cells (PBMCs), taken before the fourth cycle of nivolumab. The receptors were sampled from a human donor with classical Hodgkin lymphoma. CDR3s include the opening cysteine and the closing phenylalanine or tryptophan. The D gene is left open where the match is weak. Where a row states a size, it is once, few, many or the class of an expanded clone; other rows omit it.

NA	TRBD2	TRBV11-3	TRBJ2-2	CASSSPSGRNTGELFF	TGTGCCAGCAGCTCACCTAGCGGGAGGAACACCGGGGAGCTGTTTTTT
NA	NA	TRBV2	TRBJ1-2	CASSSPGTGNYGYTF	TGTGCCAGCAGTAGTCCCGGGACGGGAAACTATGGCTACACCTTC
NA	NA	TRBV30	TRBJ2-7	CAWSVSGSDEQYF	TGTGCCTGGAGTGTCAGTGGCTCCGACGAGCAGTACTTC
NA	NA	TRBV2	TRBJ2-7	CASTPGIYEQYF	TGTGCCAGCACCCCCGGGATCTACGAGCAGTACTTC
NA	NA	TRBV5-5	TRBJ2-2	CASSPLAVSNTGELFF	TGTGCCAGCAGCCCCTTAGCAGTCTCGAACACCGGGGAGCTGTTTTTT
few	NA	TRBV30	TRBJ2-5	CAWSVGWERVETQYF	TGTGCCTGGAGTGTTGGATGGGAGAGAGTCGAGACCCAGTACTTC
NA	NA	TRBV7-8	TRBJ2-4	CASSWSFKNIQYF	TGTGCCAGCAGCTGGAGTTTTAAAAACATTCAGTACTTC
NA	TRBD2	TRBV11-3	TRBJ2-1	CASSWGGSYNEQFF	TGTGCCAGCAGCTGGGGGGGGTCCTACAATGAGCAGTTCTTC
once	TRBD1	TRBV15	TRBJ2-7	CATSRAGTGFPKEQYF	TGTGCCACCAGCAGAGCTGGGACAGGGTTCCCGAAAGAGCAGTACTTC
NA	TRBD2	TRBV27	TRBJ2-1	CASSHLAGERYNEQFF	TGTGCCAGCAGTCACCTAGCGGGGGAGAGATACAATGAGCAGTTCTTC
NA	NA	TRBV30	TRBJ1-6	CAWSRRDTDNSPLHF	TGTGCCTGGAGTCGCCGGGACACCGATAATTCACCCCTCCACTTT
NA	NA	TRBV7-3	TRBJ2-7	CASSLNQDYEQYF	TGTGCCAGCAGCTTAAATCAGGACTACGAGCAGTACTTC
NA	TRBD1	TRBV27	TRBJ2-7	CASRIRDRGPYEQYF	TGTGCCAGCAGAATTCGGGACAGGGGGCCCTACGAGCAGTACTTC
NA	NA	TRBV19	TRBJ1-5	CASSIEGNQPQHF	TGTGCCAGTAGTATAGAAGGCAATCAGCCCCAGCATTTT
NA	NA	TRBV5-1	TRBJ2-5	CASRSGEETQYF	TGCGCCAGCAGGTCGGGTGAAGAGACCCAGTACTTC
NA	NA	TRBV10-3	TRBJ2-5	CAISATEQETQYF	TGTGCCATCAGTGCGACCGAACAAGAGACCCAGTACTTC
NA	NA	TRBV5-1	TRBJ1-3	CASKAGTNSGNTIYF	TGCGCCAGCAAGGCAGGGACAAACTCTGGAAACACCATATATTTT
few	NA	TRBV4-1	TRBJ1-4	CASSQEYNEKLFF	TGCGCCAGCAGCCAAGAGTATAACGAAAAACTGTTTTTT
NA	TRBD1	TRBV6-5	TRBJ1-5	CASSFGTGVQPQHF	TGTGCCAGCAGTTTCGGGACAGGGGTTCAGCCCCAGCATTTT
once	TRBD2	TRBV30	TRBJ2-1	CAWSVLATNNEQFF	TGTGCCTGGAGTGTACTAGCGACGAACAATGAGCAGTTCTTC
NA	NA	TRBV18	TRBJ1-4	CASSLDILNEKLFF	TGTGCCAGCTCACTGGACATCCTTAATGAAAAACTGTTTTTT
NA	NA	TRBV5-1	TRBJ2-1	CASNTGSSYNEQFF	TGCGCCAGCAACACAGGGAGCTCCTACAATGAGCAGTTCTTC
NA	TRBD2	TRBV6-1	TRBJ2-1	CASSGSGRAINEQFF	TGTGCCAGCAGTGGTAGCGGGAGGGCCATTAATGAGCAGTTCTTC
NA	NA	TRBV6-5	TRBJ1-1	CASGTVRREAFF	TGTGCCAGCGGAACAGTACGCCGTGAAGCTTTCTTT
NA	NA	TRBV29-1	TRBJ2-1	CSVGPGPPYNEQFF	TGCAGCGTTGGGCCGGGGCCCCCCTACAATGAGCAGTTCTTC
NA	NA	TRBV12-5	TRBJ1-2	CASGLGIPLLGYTF	TGTGCTAGTGGTTTAGGGATCCCGCTGCTTGGCTACACCTTC
few	NA	TRBV18	TRBJ1-2	CASSPDGNYGYTF	TGTGCCAGCTCACCGGACGGGAACTATGGCTACACCTTC